The entry below gives a single TCR beta chain sequence along with its context. No antigen is known for it. The data derive from a study of T cell responses to AZD1222 COVID-19 vaccine. Study-wide findings and caveats: Regions left unmutated in variants are reportedly the target of nearly half of spike-specific TCRs. The sample set comprised mostly white British donors with more females, and clonal diversity was possibly underestimated. Repertoire samples came only from after the peak T cell response.

Only in-frame clones appear in the TCRdb table, and some are missing; sequencing was by immunoSEQ multiplex PCR. The sample lists over 85,000 clones, approximately 88% occurring once. Trimming stripped 5 bases from V and 7 bases from J, with 11 bases between. CDR1 and CDR2 (germline): MNHNY, SVGAGI (reference sequence). The CDR3 loop spans 12 amino acids. This receptor was obtained from an adult in good health. V is TRBV6-6 and J is TRBJ1-1; D ambiguous. This material consisted of peripheral blood, taken on day 0 of AZD1222 vaccination. The CDR3 region has the DNA TGTGCCAGCAGTCCCGGGAAGAGTGAAGCTTTCTTT. This sequence encodes CASSPGKSEAFF.